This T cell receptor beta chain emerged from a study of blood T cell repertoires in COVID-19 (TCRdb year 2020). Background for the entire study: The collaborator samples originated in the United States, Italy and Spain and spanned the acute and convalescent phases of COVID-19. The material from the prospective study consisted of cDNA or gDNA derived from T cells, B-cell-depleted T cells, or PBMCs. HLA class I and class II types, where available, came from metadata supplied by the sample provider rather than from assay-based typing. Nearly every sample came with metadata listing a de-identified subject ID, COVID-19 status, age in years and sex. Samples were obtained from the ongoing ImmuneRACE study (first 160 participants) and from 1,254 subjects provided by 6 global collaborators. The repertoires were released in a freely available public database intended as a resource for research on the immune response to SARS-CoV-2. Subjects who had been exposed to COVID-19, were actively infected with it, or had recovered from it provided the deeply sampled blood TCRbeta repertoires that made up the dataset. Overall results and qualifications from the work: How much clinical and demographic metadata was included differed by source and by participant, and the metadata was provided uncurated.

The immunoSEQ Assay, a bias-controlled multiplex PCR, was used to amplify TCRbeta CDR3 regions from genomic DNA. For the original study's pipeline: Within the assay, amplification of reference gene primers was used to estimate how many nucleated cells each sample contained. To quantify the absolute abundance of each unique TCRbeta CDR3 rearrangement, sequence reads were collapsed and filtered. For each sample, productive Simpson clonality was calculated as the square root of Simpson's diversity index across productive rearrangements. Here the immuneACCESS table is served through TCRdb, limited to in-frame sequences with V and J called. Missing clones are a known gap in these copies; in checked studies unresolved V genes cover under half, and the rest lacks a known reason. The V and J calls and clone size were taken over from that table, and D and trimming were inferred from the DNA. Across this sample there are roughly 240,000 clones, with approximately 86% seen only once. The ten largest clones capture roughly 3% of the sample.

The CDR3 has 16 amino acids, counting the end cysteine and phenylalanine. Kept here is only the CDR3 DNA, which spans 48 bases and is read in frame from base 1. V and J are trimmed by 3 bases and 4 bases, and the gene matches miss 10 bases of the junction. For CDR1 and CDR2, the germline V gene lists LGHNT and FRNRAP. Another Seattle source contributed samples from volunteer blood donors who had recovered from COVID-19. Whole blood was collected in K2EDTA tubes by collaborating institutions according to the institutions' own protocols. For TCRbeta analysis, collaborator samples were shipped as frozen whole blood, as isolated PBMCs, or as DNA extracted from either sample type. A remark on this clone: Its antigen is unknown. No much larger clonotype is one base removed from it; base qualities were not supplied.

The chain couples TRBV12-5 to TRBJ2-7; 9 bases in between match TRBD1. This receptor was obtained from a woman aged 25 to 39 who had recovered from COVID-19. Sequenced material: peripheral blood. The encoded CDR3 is CASGFLQGAVYYEQYF. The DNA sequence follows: TGTGCTAGTGGTTTTCTACAGGGGGCGGTTTATTACGAGCAGTACTTC. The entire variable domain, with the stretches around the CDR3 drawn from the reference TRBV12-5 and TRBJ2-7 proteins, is DARVTQTPRHKVTEMGQEVTMRCQPILGHNTVFWYRQTMMQGLELLAYFRNRAPLDDSGMPKDRFSAEMPDATLATLKIQPSEPRDSAVYFCASGFLQGAVYYEQYFGPGTRLTVT.